The 9 T cell receptor beta chains below come from one sample, sequenced in a study of T cell changes during pregnancy in multiple sclerosis (dated by TCRdb to about 2019). The receptor library was made with the immunoSEQ multiplex PCR assay. What TCRdb holds here is the immuneACCESS table cut down to in-frame rearrangements. Part of the clones is not present; checked against another copy, under half of the missing clones reflect an unresolved V gene, and the others are unexplained. The sample table holds 90,000 or so clones, of which roughly 90% were seen once. Roughly 0.91% of the sample is held by the ten biggest clonotypes. Sequencing used peripheral blood, obtained before pregnancy. These receptors were obtained from a female donor with multiple sclerosis, enrolled in a pregnancy study.

V and J are TRBV5-1 and TRBJ1-2, with TRBD1 identical over 11 bases. This CDR3 contains 14 residues. Trimming took 7 bases from V and 8 from J; bases not matched to a gene: 10. Germline CDR1 and CDR2: SGHRS and YFSETQ. The CDR3, as DNA: TGCGCCAGCTCGCCAGGGACAGGGGGGAACGGCTACACCTTC. It translates to CASSPGTGGNGYTF.

A few counts support this clone. The rearrangement uses TRBV6-5 and TRBJ1-5; D possibly corresponds to TRBD1 (5 bases). This CDR3 is 14 amino acids long. Germline assignment: CDR1 MNHEY and CDR2 SVGAGI. The V and J ends lost 2 bases and 7 bases respectively, with 12 bases between them. The CDR3 loop is CASSYAGGLQPQHF. The CDR3 nucleotides are TGTGCCAGCAGTTACGCGGGGGGATTACAGCCCCAGCATTTT.

This chain joins TRBV4-1 and TRBJ2-1; 12 nucleotides match TRBD2. This CDR3 has 21 amino acids. Germline loops: CDR1 MGHRA, CDR2 YSYEKL. V lost 0 bases and J lost 2; bases outside the gene matches: 14. Written as DNA, the CDR3 is TGCGCCAGCAGCCAAGAAAGGGCAGCTAGCGGGAGGGCCGCAACCTACAATGAGCAGTTCTTC. Translating gives CASSQERAASGRAATYNEQFF.

The chain recombines TRBV6-1 with TRBJ1-2, with a weak D call TRBD1 (5 bases). CDR1 MNHNS and CDR2 SASEGT come from the germline V gene. CDR3 length equals 13 residues. Deletions cut 7 bases from V and 4 bases from J, with 13 bases between. In DNA form, the CDR3 reads TGTGCCAGCAAGGGGTTAGGGTTCTATGGCTACACCTTC. This gives the protein CASKGLGFYGYTF.

The rearrangement joins TRBV6-6 to TRBJ1-1, with TRBD1 as a possible D gene (5 bases). The CDR3 extends over 14 amino acids. V lost 7 bases to trimming and J lost 0 bases, with 12 bases between them. The germline V gene has CDR1 MNHNY and CDR2 SVGAGI (reference sequence). The CDR3 region has the DNA TGTGCCAGCACAAAAGGACATTTGAACACTGAAGCTTTCTTT. It codes for CASTKGHLNTEAFF.

The genes are TRBV27 and TRBJ2-5, with TRBD2 identical over 9 bases. The CDR3 has 17 amino acids. From germline, CDR1 is MNHEY and CDR2 SMNVEV (reference sequence). The ends lost 1 base at V and 4 bases at J; junction bases unmatched: 10. Here the CDR3 DNA reads TGTGCCAGCAGTTTATTCGGAGCGGGAGGATTCCGAGAGACCCAGTACTTC. Protein sequence: CASSLFGAGGFRETQYF.

This clone was seen only once. This sequence joins TRBV7-9 and TRBJ1-2, with 12 bases identical to TRBD1. V lost 0 bases, J lost 5 bases, and 10 bases stayed unmatched. The CDR3 is 18 amino acids. CDR1 is SEHNR, CDR2 FQNEAQ, per germline (reference sequence). The CDR3 coding sequence is TGTGCCAGCAGCTTAGCCCTGGGACAGGGGGCATATCAGTATGGCTACACCTTC. Protein sequence: CASSLALGQGAYQYGYTF.

The J gene is TRBJ2-7, the V gene TRBV4-2, with 11 nucleotides matching TRBD2. The CDR3 sequence is 15 residues long. Germline values: CDR1 LGHNA, CDR2 YNFKEQ. J lost 6 bases, V lost 1 base, and 5 bases had no gene match. CDR3 bases: TGTGCCAGCAGCCAAGCCCTAGCGGGAGGTTCCGAGCAGTACTTC. Its translation: CASSQALAGGSEQYF.

V gene TRBV6-4 combines with J gene TRBJ2-1, with TRBD2 matching over 13 bases. After removal of 4 bases from V and 8 bases from J, the junction contained 5 bases not matched to a gene. This CDR3 has 15 residues. CDR1 and CDR2 (germline): MRHNA, SNTAGT. Here the CDR3 reads CASSGLAGGAHEQFF. The CDR3 DNA reads TGTGCCAGCAGTGGACTAGCGGGAGGAGCCCATGAGCAGTTCTTC.